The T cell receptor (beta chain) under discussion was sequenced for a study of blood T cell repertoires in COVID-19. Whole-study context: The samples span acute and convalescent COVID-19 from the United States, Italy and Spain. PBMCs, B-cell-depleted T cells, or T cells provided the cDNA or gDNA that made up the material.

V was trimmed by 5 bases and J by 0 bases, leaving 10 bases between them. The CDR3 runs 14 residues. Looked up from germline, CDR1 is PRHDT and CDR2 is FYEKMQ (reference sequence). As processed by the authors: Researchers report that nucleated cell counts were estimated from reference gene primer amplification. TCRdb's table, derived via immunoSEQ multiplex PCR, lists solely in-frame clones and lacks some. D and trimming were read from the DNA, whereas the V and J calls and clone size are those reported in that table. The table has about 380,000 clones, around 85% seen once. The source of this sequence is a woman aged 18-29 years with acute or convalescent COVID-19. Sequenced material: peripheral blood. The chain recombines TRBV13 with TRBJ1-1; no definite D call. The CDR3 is CASSPDILNTEAFF. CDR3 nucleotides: TGTGCCAGCAGCCCCGACATACTGAACACTGAAGCTTTCTTT.